What follows describes a single T cell receptor beta chain. Its antigen is undetermined. This entry comes from a study of cytomegalovirus exposure and HLA in healthy donors. Study-wide results and limits: An analysis done earlier found most TCR beta V segments productive about 87% or about 30% of the time. Later analysis placed DRB1 highest and HLA-C lowest in TCR association rates, which differed by HLA locus. Solely CMV serostatus was available to characterize immune exposure.

Germline values: CDR1 SNHLY, CDR2 FYNNEI. This CDR3 has 12 amino acids. Trimming stripped 3 bases from V and 7 bases from J, with 6 bases between. Both 60 Vbeta primers and 13 Jbeta primers went into the PCR. How the authors handled the data: Unique TCR beta chains numbered around 80 million in a later analysis, with around 11 million shared. Assay: immunoSEQ multiplex PCR; the TCRdb copy retains only in-frame clones and omits some. The V and J calls and clone size were taken over from that table, and D and trimming were inferred from the DNA. The sample includes about 170,000 clones, 75% to 90% seen only once; the top ten take under 3%.

V gene TRBV2 combines with J gene TRBJ1-4; the D gene is possibly TRBD1 (6 bases). Sequenced material: PBMCs. The sequence was obtained from a male donor in good health and CMV-seronegative. Here the CDR3 DNA reads TGTGCCAGCAGTGACAGGGGTGAAAAACTGTTTTTT. Protein: CASSDRGEKLFF.